This entry lists 13 T cell receptor beta chains sequenced from one sample in a study of response to subunit inactivated influenza vaccine (dated 2018 in TCRdb). Library preparation was by RT-PCR. Sequencing took place on an Illumina HiSeq 2500. Using fastp at Q25 and MiXCR, TCRdb reprocessed the public reads and kept productive beta chains. Every CDR3 protein is listed once, alongside the most common genes and DNA of its rows. For this sample there are roughly 290,000 distinct CDR3 sequences; 21% appear just once. The ten most abundant clones make up 10% of the sample. The sample consisted of PBMCs from blood, taken less than 22 months after vaccination. Receptors were obtained from a man aged 45 to 75 who received an inactivated influenza vaccine. Donor details come from another sample of the same person, matched by shared clones.

This clonotype was recorded many times. The chain links TRBV6-6 to TRBJ1-6; D may be TRBD1 (5 bases). In germline, CDR1 is MNHNY, CDR2 SVGAGI (reference sequence). The CDR3 covers 14 residues. Trimming left V 6 bases short and J 6 bases short, with 12 bases between. CDR3: CASRVGRINSPLHF. In DNA form, the CDR3 reads TGTGCCAGCAGGGTGGGACGGATTAATTCACCCCTCCACTTT.

This clonotype was picked up many times. The chain is built from TRBV7-8 and TRBJ1-1; unclear D gene. Germline assignment: CDR1 SGHVS and CDR2 FQNEAQ. The CDR3 consists of 15 residues. V dropped 0 bases and J dropped 7 bases, with 15 bases sitting between them. CDR3 nucleotides: TGTGCCAGCAGCTTAGCCGAGAACGAGAACGGTGAAGCTTTCTTT. It is translated as CASSLAENENGEAFF.

The chain has TRBV20-1 and TRBJ1-6; 7 bases line up with TRBD1. Per the germline V gene, CDR1 is DFQATT and CDR2 is SNEGSKA (reference sequence). Unmatched junction bases numbered 4, after V lost 3 bases and J lost 5 bases. This CDR3 comprises 14 residues. The CDR3 reads CSARPTGNNSPLHF. The CDR3 DNA reads as TGCAGTGCTAGGCCGACAGGGAATAATTCACCCCTCCACTTT.

The V call is TRBV11-2, the J call TRBJ1-1, with D hard to call. Germline-derived CDR1 and CDR2 are SGHAT and FQNNGV. The CDR3 has 12 residues. V was cut by 6 bases and J by 6 bases, with 11 bases left in between. This CDR3 is CASRTAGSEAFF. CDR3 bases: TGTGCCAGCAGAACCGCCGGTTCTGAAGCTTTCTTT.

The sample holds a few counts of this clonotype. This rearrangement joins TRBV4-1 to TRBJ1-1; TRBD1 matches at 10 bases. V gave up 4 bases and J gave up 5 bases; unmatched junction bases: 10. The CDR3 length is 16 residues. The V gene's germline CDR1 is MGHRA and CDR2 YSYEKL. CDR3 sequence (DNA): TGCGCCAGCAGCCGAGTTCGGACAGGGGGTTGGACTGAAGCTTTCTTT. This translates into CASSRVRTGGWTEAFF.

This clonotype is a singleton in its sample. The gene calls are TRBV20-1 and TRBJ1-1, with unresolved D. Trimming took 5 bases from V and 0 from J, leaving 10 bases between them. In germline, CDR1 is DFQATT, CDR2 SNEGSKA (reference sequence). The CDR3 covers 13 residues. The CDR3 DNA follows: TGCAGTGCTGGGGATGGCGTGAACACTGAAGCTTTCTTT. Its protein product is CSAGDGVNTEAFF.

This clonotype was detected ten times or more. The chain carries TRBV7-2 and TRBJ2-5, with TRBD2 as a possible D gene (5 bases). Germline V gene data show CDR1 as SGHTA and CDR2 as FQGNSA. This CDR3 spans 13 amino acids. Between the trimmed V and J ends, which lost 6 bases and 2 bases, there was a span of 10 bases. The CDR3 loop is CASSISVQETQYF. The CDR3 DNA reads as TGTGCCAGCAGTATTAGCGTTCAAGAGACCCAGTACTTC.

This chain's CDR3 is CASSHNGLSSYEQYF. The CDR3 DNA sequence: TGTGCCAGCAGTCACAATGGACTGAGCTCCTACGAGCAGTACTTC. V gene TRBV6-5 combines with J gene TRBJ2-7, with a tentative D call TRBD2 (5 bases). The V end lost 5 bases, the J end lost 0 bases, and 14 bases lay between the germline ends. Germline V CDR1 and CDR2: MNHEY, SVGAGI. The CDR3 is made up of 15 amino acids.

The rearrangement links TRBV9 to TRBJ1-4; 8 nucleotides line up with TRBD1. The V gene end was trimmed by 4 bases and the J gene end by 8 bases; junction bases not matched to a gene: 10. The CDR3 runs to 15 residues. Germline V gene lookup returns CDR1 SGDLS and CDR2 YYNGEE. CDR3 protein: CASSPVGQGEEKLFF. CDR3 sequence (DNA): TGTGCCAGCAGCCCCGTTGGACAGGGAGAAGAAAAACTGTTTTTT. Supplemented by reference TRBV9 and TRBJ1-4, the full variable domain reads DSGVTQTPKHLITATGQRVTLRCSPRSGDLSVYWYQQSLDQGLQFLIQYYNGEERAKGNILERFSAQQFPDLHSELNLSSLELGDSALYFCASSPVGQGEEKLFFGSGTQLSVL.

This clonotype was counted a few times. This chain links TRBV5-6 with TRBJ2-2; 7 positions agree with TRBD1. CDR3 length: 16 residues. Losses at the gene ends were 4 bases for V and 1 base for J; bases not matched to a gene: 7. Germline lookup yields CDR1 SGHDT and CDR2 YYEEEE. CDR3 amino acids: CASSLGTVENTGELFF. CDR3 coding DNA: TGTGCCAGCAGCCTGGGGACAGTAGAGAACACCGGGGAGCTGTTTTTT.

This chain joins TRBV5-1 and TRBJ2-6; D unresolved. The V gene lost 5 bases and the J gene lost 0 bases, with 9 bases spanning the gap. The CDR3 consists of 15 residues. Germline V gene data show CDR1 as SGHRS and CDR2 as YFSETQ. CDR3 sequence reads: CASSSGPSGANVLTF. The CDR3 coding sequence is TGCGCCAGCAGTTCTGGCCCCTCTGGGGCCAACGTCCTGACTTTC.

The sample holds a few counts of this clonotype. V and J are TRBV4-1 and TRBJ1-1; no clear D. Germline CDR1 MGHRA, CDR2 YSYEKL. The germline V and J ends were trimmed by 4 bases and 1 base, with 13 bases remaining between them. The CDR3 sequence is 15 residues long. CDR3 residues: CASSLQTYRNTEAFF. The CDR3 region has the DNA TGCGCCAGCAGCCTCCAGACATATCGGAACACTGAAGCTTTCTTT.

The chain carries TRBV29-1 and TRBJ2-3, with TRBD2 matching 8 bases. Germline trimming cut 4 bases from V and 6 bases from J; bases unmatched to any gene: 6. The V gene's germline CDR1 is SQVTM and CDR2 ANQGSEA. This CDR3 comprises 13 residues. The CDR3 DNA reads TGCAGCGTTGGCCCCACGGGGGGGGATACGCAGTATTTT. This encodes CSVGPTGGDTQYF.